Below are 5 T cell receptor beta chains sequenced from a single sample in a study of T cells expressing NK-cell markers. TCRdb processed the 5' RACE reads again and assigns one entry to each CDR3 protein, with no DNA. The sample holds about 450,000 distinct CDR3 sequences. Sequencing was performed on blood T cells: a sorted CD56 or NKG2C T cell subset, CD4+ or CD8+ T cells, or bulk PBMC T cells (not recorded which). These receptors were taken from a woman between 18 and 70 years old in good health.

This chain joins TRBV6-5 and TRBJ2-1; there is no DNA to check the TCRdb D call of TRBD1. This CDR3 is 13 amino acids long. The germline V gene encodes CDR1 MNHEY and CDR2 SVGAGI. This CDR3 is CASSSPLSGEQFF.

The V call is TRBV7-2, the J call TRBJ1-1. Germline CDR1 is SGHTA and CDR2 is FQGNSA. This CDR3 is 17 amino acids long. The CDR3 region is CASSLLGIGSRGTEAFF.

J is TRBJ2-7 and V is TRBV5-5; absent DNA, TCRdb's TRBD1 call cannot be checked. The CDR3 consists of 15 residues. CDR1 SGHKS and CDR2 YYEKEE come from the germline V gene (reference sequence). CDR3 sequence reads: CASSLVGQGSYEQYF.

The rearrangement links TRBV19 to TRBJ2-1; TCRdb's D call, TRBD1, is unchecked because there is no DNA. CDR3 size: 15 residues. Germline CDR1 reads LNHDA; CDR2 reads SQIVND (reference sequence). The CDR3 here is CASSMVYPLGNEQFF.

The rearrangement links TRBV20-1 to TRBJ1-2; no DNA is available, so the TRBD1 call from TCRdb remains unchecked. This CDR3 has 14 amino acids. Germline-derived CDR1 and CDR2 are DFQATT and SNEGSKA (reference sequence). The CDR3 loop reads CSARDRGMAGGYTF.